The clone carrying this T cell receptor (beta chain) was detected only a few times. The record originates from a study of T cell changes during pregnancy in multiple sclerosis. Germline values: CDR1 LNHDA, CDR2 SQIVND (reference sequence). Trimming removed 4 bases at V and 2 bases at J, with 11 bases between. This CDR3 region has 14 residues. Some clones are missing from TCRdb's copy, which holds only in-frame ones; the method was immunoSEQ multiplex PCR. There are under 95,000 clones in the sample; about nine tenths occur only once, and about 0.45% lies in the top ten. The sample was CD4+ T cells from peripheral blood mononuclear cells, taken before pregnancy. The receptor comes from a female donor with multiple sclerosis, enrolled in a pregnancy study. This chain links TRBV19 with TRBJ1-2; the D is unclear. The CDR3 loop reads CASSTASGNYGYTF. CDR3 sequence (DNA): TGTGCCAGTAGTACAGCCTCCGGGAACTATGGCTACACCTTC.